Included here is one T cell receptor (beta chain) sequence, with context. Its antigen remains unidentified. No per-base quality is available; no much larger clone lies one base away. The time point tag for this specimen amounts to: second blood draw from one MS patient after hematopoietic stem cell transplantation. To demonstrate the VDJtools post-analysis software, TCR beta repertoires were profiled from the peripheral blood of over ten young patients with multiple sclerosis. Multiple sclerosis patients were children and adolescents aged roughly 6 to 15 years. The cysteine opens and the phenylalanine closes a CDR3 of 11 amino acids. CDR3 DNA is the only sequence kept; it has 33 bases, read in frame from the first base. The germline V gene yields SNHLY for CDR1 and FYNNEI for CDR2. This sample stems from a study of post-analysis software for immune sequencing data (dated by TCRdb to about 2015). Some background on the complete study: The recorded disease courses included relapsing-remitting, secondary progressive and progressive-relapsing multiple sclerosis, and some patients had no subtype annotation. A subset of samples was prepared in parallel using single-end sample barcoding, then pooled and co-amplified after Illumina adapter ligation. The patient repertoires were set against roughly eleven previously published healthy control repertoires from donors whose ages ranged from about 6 to 27 years. General conclusions and limits of the study: Patients showed significantly higher frequencies than controls for five TRBV segments, among them TRBV5-6, TRBV5-1 and TRBV20-1. Compared with controls, multiple sclerosis patients had significantly lower normalized Chao1 diversity, a finding suggesting substantial peripheral T-cell clonal expansion. The control group was slightly older than the multiple sclerosis patient group. Direct clustering with F measure revealed strong co-clustering of samples prepared in the same batch, which led to a batch-effect correction.

The method behind the library was PCR. Sequencing took place on an Illumina HiSeq 2500. To reduce PCR and sequencing biases, unique molecular identifiers were built into the TCR beta cDNA libraries. Approximately 500,000 cDNA molecules were obtained per 1 to 10 million input T cells, so each molecule approximated one T cell. The patient libraries were prepared and sequenced with the same protocol used for the earlier healthy control dataset. Within a given batch, samples were prepared together, multiplexed and sequenced on the same HiSeq lane. From the authors' description of their analysis: Raw barcoded reads were processed with MIGEC, and single-read molecular identifier groups were discarded before consensus assembly and CDR3 extraction. Clonotype tables were post-analysed with VDJtools, and diversity was normalized by down-sampling all datasets to the smallest sample size. Repertoire overlap clustering matched CDR3 amino acid but not nucleotide sequences to correct batch-related cross-sample contamination. The public reads were reprocessed in TCRdb via fastp at Q25 and MiXCR, keeping in-frame beta chains. Each record represents a unique CDR3 protein, reported with the most common genes and DNA among its rows. These V and J calls derive from TCRdb rather than the authors' analysis. The sample table records about 160,000 distinct CDR3 sequences; around 36% of these occur just once. The ten largest clonotypes hold under 30% of the sample.

In this chain, TRBV2 is recombined with TRBJ2-5, and the D gene may be TRBD1, 5 bases matching. The J call may be incorrect, as the DNA end agrees better with TRBJ2-7. The sequenced sample was blood, obtained after autologous hematopoietic stem cell transplantation. The sequence was obtained from a girl between 5 and 17 years old with multiple sclerosis. Donor details come from another sample of the same person, matched by shared clones. The CDR3 in this case is CASSQGYEQYF. The DNA reads TGTGCCAGCAGCCAGGGATACGAGCAGTACTTC.